This record covers a single TCR beta chain. The target antigen is unknown. Some clones are missing from TCRdb's copy, which holds only in-frame ones; the method was immunoSEQ multiplex PCR. The sample yields tens of thousands of clones, more than 65% seen once. The data belong to a study of PD-1 blockade in classical Hodgkin lymphoma. Study-level results: Newly diagnosed patients had diversity similar to the baseline diversity of complete responders.

The ends lost 5 bases at V and 2 bases at J; junction bases unmatched: 10. The CDR3 runs 16 residues. Germline V gene lookup returns CDR1 SGHVS and CDR2 FNYEAQ. All the patients suffered relapse after autologous stem cell transplantation, and brentuximab vedotin exposure differed. The TCR was taken from a human donor with classical Hodgkin lymphoma. Sequenced here: peripheral blood mononuclear cells (PBMCs), sampled at baseline. This chain connects TRBV7-6 to TRBJ2-3; 7 nucleotides agree with TRBD2. The CDR3 DNA reads as TGTGCCAGCAGCCCACATGGGGGAGGGGCCACAGATACGCAGTATTTT. Translated: CASSPHGGGATDTQYF.